This T cell receptor (beta chain) was retrieved from a study of T cells in Graves' hyperthyroidism and ophthalmopathy. In this sample, this clonotype turned up a few times. CDR1 is SNHLY, CDR2 FYNNEI, per germline. V lost 8 bases to trimming and J lost 8 bases; unmatched junction nucleotides: 8. CDR3 size: 12 residues. Amplified TCR beta CDR3 regions derived from RNA transcripts. A first-round RT-PCR of the TCR CDR3 used the HTBI primer set. TCRdb re-called the multiplex PCR reads through MiXCR, storing one row per CDR3 protein. Of 300,000 to 500,000 distinct CDR3 sequences detected, 14% to 15% appear once; the ten largest clones hold approximately 32%. 10 ml of fresh peripheral blood supplied the PBMCs.

This clonotype was sampled from a woman under 40 with Graves' hyperthyroidism. The sample comprised blood. J is TRBJ1-2 and V is TRBV2; 7 bases line up with TRBD1. The CDR3 protein is CASGGTVDGYTF. As DNA, the CDR3 is TGTGCCAGCGGGGGGACAGTAGACGGCTACACCTTC.